Presented here are 17 T cell receptor beta chains from one specimen sequenced in a study of blood T cells in healthy people across ages. PCR was performed a second time for about 6 to 12 cycles using a sample-barcoded 5' primer and a J-beta primer mix. One entry per CDR3 protein, called by TCRdb with MiXCR from the 5' RACE reads. The table lists 1.5 million to 2 million distinct CDR3 sequences, approximately 28% of them singletons, with approximately 7.7% in the top ten. Sequences were obtained from blood. The source is a woman aged 25 to 39 in good health.

Regarding this clonotype: A much bigger clone sits one base away, suggesting this may be a read error. This chain connects TRBV20-1 to TRBJ2-5, with D possibly TRBD2 on 5 matching bases. The CDR3 is 15 amino acids. Per germline, CDR1 DFQATT and CDR2 SNEGSKA (reference sequence). Here the CDR3 DNA reads TGCAGTACTAGAGCGATGGGCAGAATCCAAGAGACCCAGTACTTC. Its translation: CSTRAMGRIQETQYF.

The chain recombines TRBV3-1 with TRBJ2-5; a weak D match, TRBD2 (7 bases). Trimming took 4 bases from V and 1 from J, leaving 25 bases between them. The CDR3 extends over 19 amino acids. Per germline, CDR1 LGHDT and CDR2 YNNKEL (reference sequence). CDR3 protein: CASSPGARGGYDLQETQYF. The DNA for the CDR3 is TGTGCCAGCAGCCCCGGCGCCCGCGGGGGCTACGACCTCCAAGAGACCCAGTACTTC.

There are many counts of this clonotype. The CDR3 DNA sequence: TGCGCCAGCAGCGGGGGACTATACAATGAGCAGTTCTTC. Translation gives CASSGGLYNEQFF. The chain uses TRBV5-1 and TRBJ2-1; 7 bases align to TRBD2. The V gene's germline CDR1 is SGHRS and CDR2 YFSETQ. The CDR3 length is 13 residues. With 4 bases clipped from V and 4 bases from J, the junction kept 2 bases outside the gene matches.

This clonotype has at least ten counts. The chain carries TRBV4-3 and TRBJ1-4; no clear D gene. Germline V gene sequence: CDR1 LGHNA, CDR2 YSLEER. Trimming removed 0 bases from V and 4 bases from J, with 9 bases in between. The CDR3 covers 15 residues. The CDR3 spells CASSQDGRFNEKLFF. The CDR3 DNA reads as TGCGCCAGCAGCCAAGATGGCCGGTTTAATGAAAAACTGTTTTTT.

This clonotype was observed many times. The V gene is TRBV12-3 or TRBV12-4, the J gene TRBJ2-7, with D possibly TRBD2 on 5 matching bases. This CDR3 is 12 amino acids long. The V and J ends lost 5 bases and 6 bases respectively, with 11 bases between them. The chain's CDR3 is CASSPDWSEQYF. The CDR3 coding sequence is TGTGCCAGCAGTCCGGACTGGAGCGAGCAGTACTTC.

V is TRBV5-1 and J is TRBJ1-1; 8 bases align to TRBD1. In germline, CDR1 is SGHRS, CDR2 YFSETQ. The CDR3 extends over 14 amino acids. With V trimmed by 4 bases and J by 6 bases, 8 bases remained unmatched. CDR3 amino acids: CASSRGQGWPEAFF. Written as DNA, the CDR3 is TGCGCCAGCAGCAGAGGACAGGGCTGGCCTGAAGCTTTCTTT.

At least ten counts were recorded for this clonotype. As DNA, the CDR3 is TGCGCCAGCAGCTTGTTATCAAGCGGTAGCTACAATGAGCAGTTCTTC. Translated: CASSLLSSGSYNEQFF. This rearrangement joins TRBV5-1 to TRBJ2-1; maybe TRBD2 (5 bases). Trimming stripped 1 base from V and 3 bases from J, with 14 bases between. CDR1 SGHRS and CDR2 YFSETQ come from the germline V gene. CDR3 length: 16 residues. The full variable domain, its missing parts supplied by reference TRBV5-1 and TRBJ2-1, is KAGVTQTPRYLIKTRGQQVTLSCSPISGHRSVSWYQQTPGQGLQFLFEYFSETQRNKGNFPGRFSGRQFSNSRSEMNVSTLELGDSALYLCASSLLSSGSYNEQFFGPGTRLTVL.

This clonotype was observed a handful of times. The chain has TRBV10-2 and TRBJ2-2; D remains unclear. CDR3 length equals 13 residues. Deletions cut 2 bases from V and 1 base from J, with 2 bases between. In germline, CDR1 is WSHSY, CDR2 SAAADI. The CDR3 protein is CASSEVNTGELFF. CDR3 DNA: TGCGCCAGCAGTGAGGTGAACACCGGGGAGCTGTTTTTT.

CDR3 DNA sequence: TGTGCCAGCATCGACTCTTCCCCGTCGGGCAAAAACATTCAGTACTTC. It specifies CASIDSSPSGKNIQYF. The rearrangement joins TRBV6-5 to TRBJ2-4; D unresolved. Germline CDR1 MNHEY, CDR2 SVGAGI. V was shortened by 7 bases and J by 3 bases, with 19 bases between the two germline ends. The CDR3 is 16 residues long.

The J gene is TRBJ2-3, the V gene TRBV11-2; D ambiguous. The V gene's germline CDR1 is SGHAT and CDR2 FQNNGV. The V and J ends lost 1 base and 5 bases respectively, with 16 bases between them. The CDR3 length is 16 residues. The CDR3 region has the DNA TGTGCCAGCAGCTTAGCGGTCGCGGTGGCTGGAGATACGCAGTATTTT. It translates to CASSLAVAVAGDTQYF.

The CDR3: CASSQRDRGYTF. CDR3 bases: TGTGCCAGCAGCCAAAGGGATCGTGGCTACACCTTC. This chain joins TRBV3-1 and TRBJ1-2, with unresolved D. The V and J ends lost 2 bases and 7 bases respectively, with 8 bases between them. Germline V lookup: CDR1 LGHDT, CDR2 YNNKEL (reference sequence). The CDR3 has 12 amino acids.

J is TRBJ2-5 and V is TRBV18, with D perhaps being TRBD1 or TRBD2 (6 bases each). CDR1 KGHSH and CDR2 LQKENI come from the germline V gene. This CDR3 contains 14 residues. Trimming removed 3 bases at V and 5 bases at J, with 13 bases between. CDR3 bases: TGTGCCAGCTCACCCTGGGGGGCCGATGAGACCCAGTACTTC. It codes for CASSPWGADETQYF.

This chain connects TRBV5-1 to TRBJ1-6, with D possibly matching TRBD1 (5 bases). This CDR3 contains 14 residues. V lost 3 bases to trimming and J lost 6 bases, with 10 bases between them. CDR1 SGHRS and CDR2 YFSETQ come from the germline V gene. The CDR3 DNA sequence: TGCGCCAGCAGCTCCGGGACGTTTAATTCACCCCTCCACTTT. Residues: CASSSGTFNSPLHF. Full variable domain (remainder filled in from reference TRBV5-1 and TRBJ1-6): KAGVTQTPRYLIKTRGQQVTLSCSPISGHRSVSWYQQTPGQGLQFLFEYFSETQRNKGNFPGRFSGRQFSNSRSEMNVSTLELGDSALYLCASSSGTFNSPLHFGNGTRLTVT.

The table lists this clonotype with many counts. The V and J genes are TRBV5-1 and TRBJ1-2; D is unclear. The germline V gene encodes CDR1 SGHRS and CDR2 YFSETQ. The ends were cut back, 3 bases at V and 3 bases at J, with 9 bases in the middle. This CDR3 contains 13 residues. CDR3 loop: CASSWNGDYGYTF. The CDR3 nucleotides are TGCGCCAGCAGCTGGAACGGGGACTATGGCTACACCTTC.

The chain recombines TRBV28 with TRBJ1-4; D is possibly TRBD1 (5 bases). Per the germline V gene, CDR1 is MDHEN and CDR2 is SYDVKM. The CDR3 is made up of 12 amino acids. The V and J ends lost 4 bases and 8 bases respectively, with 8 bases between them. This CDR3 reads CASSSHREKLFF. The DNA for the CDR3 is TGTGCCAGCAGTTCGCACAGGGAAAAACTGTTTTTT.

This clonotype was counted many times. The V gene is TRBV29-1, the J gene TRBJ2-7; the D is unclear. V was trimmed by 4 bases and J by 6 bases, leaving 7 bases between them. There are 10 residues in the CDR3. CDR1 is SQVTM and CDR2 is ANQGSEA in the germline V gene. CDR3 residues: CSVVQVEQYF. CDR3 coding DNA: TGCAGCGTTGTTCAAGTCGAGCAGTACTTC.

The rearrangement uses TRBV20-1 and TRBJ1-2; D unresolved. V shed 3 bases and J shed 7 bases, with 12 bases lying between them. The CDR3 is made up of 12 amino acids. Per germline, CDR1 DFQATT and CDR2 SNEGSKA (reference sequence). CDR3 bases: TGCAGTGCTAGTCAGGAGGCGGGTGGCTACACCTTC. It specifies CSASQEAGGYTF.